The next 9 T cell receptor beta chains were all read from a single sample in a study of T-cell memory formation after mild COVID-19 (dated by TCRdb to the early 2020s). Library creation used 5' RACE. Data came from an Illumina NovaSeq 6000. The public reads were reanalyzed by TCRdb: fastp trimming at Q25, MiXCR alignment, in-frame beta chains only. Identical CDR3 proteins give one entry, which carries the most common genes and DNA. The sample includes some 330,000 distinct CDR3 sequences, with roughly 21% observed a single time. The leading ten clones occupy roughly an eighth of the sample. The sample comprised PBMCs or a T cell subset sorted from them (not recorded which). The receptor set was obtained from an adult woman who had mild COVID-19 (a few samples of this study predate the infection). The sample titles of this study are shuffled in the database, so cell type and time point are left out; the donor was told from shared clones.

This clonotype has a handful of counts. CDR3 loop: CSVGQGGHTEAFF. The CDR3 DNA follows: TGCAGCGTTGGACAGGGGGGTCACACTGAAGCTTTCTTT. The chain links TRBV29-1 to TRBJ1-1, with TRBD1 identical over 9 bases. Trimming removed 4 bases from V and 3 bases from J; junction bases left unmatched: 3. There are 13 residues in the CDR3. CDR1 and CDR2 from the germline V gene are SQVTM and ANQGSEA.

The chain links TRBV5-1 to TRBJ2-3, with D uncertain. V lost 0 bases and J 0 bases, leaving 5 bases between the germline ends. This CDR3 is 14 amino acids long. CDR1 and CDR2 (germline): SGHRS, YFSETQ. The chain's CDR3 is CASSLVQSTDTQYF. Here the CDR3 DNA reads TGCGCCAGCAGCTTGGTACAGAGCACAGATACGCAGTATTTT.

A few counts support this clonotype. The chain links TRBV18 to TRBJ2-7; D unresolved. Trimming stripped 4 bases from V and 5 bases from J, with 12 bases between. The CDR3 spans 13 residues. Germline V gene sequence: CDR1 KGHSH, CDR2 LQKENI. CDR3 region: CASSLTQSHEQYF. The CDR3 nucleotides are TGTGCCAGCTCACTTACGCAGAGTCACGAGCAGTACTTC.

This chain links TRBV18 with TRBJ2-1, with D hard to call. This CDR3 is built from 13 residues. Trimming cost V 3 bases and J 6 bases, with 9 bases left between them. Germline loops: CDR1 KGHSH, CDR2 LQKENI. Written as DNA, the CDR3 is TGTGCCAGCTCACCCCAGGTGCCCAATGAGCAGTTCTTC. Amino acids: CASSPQVPNEQFF.

This clonotype was seen a few times. The rearrangement links TRBV12-3 or TRBV12-4 to TRBJ2-2; D is undetermined. V lost 6 bases and J 4 bases, leaving 12 bases between the germline ends. The CDR3 has 14 residues. The CDR3 coding sequence is TGTGCCAGCAGGGCCTTTGGCCTCACCGGGGAGCTGTTTTTT. Its translation: CASRAFGLTGELFF.

The V and J genes are TRBV7-3 and TRBJ2-1; a weak D match, TRBD1 (5 bases). Per germline, CDR1 SGHTA and CDR2 FQGTGA. This CDR3 spans 15 amino acids. The V gene lost 2 bases and the J gene lost 4 bases, with 12 bases spanning the gap. CDR3 DNA sequence: TGTGCCAGCAGCTTACCCAGGGCAGCGTACAATGAGCAGTTCTTC. Translation: CASSLPRAAYNEQFF.

The V gene is TRBV7-8, the J gene TRBJ2-7; 13 bases line up with TRBD2. The germline V gene has CDR1 SGHVS and CDR2 FQNEAQ. The V and J ends lost 5 bases and 2 bases, in that order; junction bases with no gene match: 3. The CDR3 is 15 amino acids. The CDR3 coding sequence is TGTGCCAGCAGCATTGGGACTAGCGGGACCTACGAGCAGTACTTC. Translated, it gives CASSIGTSGTYEQYF. Full variable domain (remainder filled in from reference TRBV7-8 and TRBJ2-7): GAGVSQSPRYKVAKRGQDVALRCDPISGHVSLFWYQQALGQGPEFLTYFQNEAQLDKSGLPSDRFFAERPEGSVSTLKIQRTQQEDSAVYLCASSIGTSGTYEQYFGPGTRLTVT.

This clonotype was seen only a few times. This chain connects TRBV12-3 or TRBV12-4 to TRBJ1-2; D is unclear. V lost 5 bases to trimming and J lost 4 bases, with 8 bases between them. The CDR3 sequence is 12 residues long. The CDR3 nucleotides read TGTGCCAGCAGTGACGGACCCTATGGCTACACCTTC. Translated: CASSDGPYGYTF.

In its sample, this clonotype was seen a few times. V and J are TRBV24-1 and TRBJ2-5, with D maybe TRBD1 (5 bases). The V and J ends lost 1 base and 7 bases respectively, with 15 bases between them. Per germline, CDR1 KGHDR and CDR2 SFDVKD. The CDR3 sequence is 15 residues long. This CDR3 is CATSDLEQGVGTQYF. The DNA for the CDR3 is TGTGCCACCAGTGATTTAGAACAAGGGGTCGGGACCCAGTACTTC.